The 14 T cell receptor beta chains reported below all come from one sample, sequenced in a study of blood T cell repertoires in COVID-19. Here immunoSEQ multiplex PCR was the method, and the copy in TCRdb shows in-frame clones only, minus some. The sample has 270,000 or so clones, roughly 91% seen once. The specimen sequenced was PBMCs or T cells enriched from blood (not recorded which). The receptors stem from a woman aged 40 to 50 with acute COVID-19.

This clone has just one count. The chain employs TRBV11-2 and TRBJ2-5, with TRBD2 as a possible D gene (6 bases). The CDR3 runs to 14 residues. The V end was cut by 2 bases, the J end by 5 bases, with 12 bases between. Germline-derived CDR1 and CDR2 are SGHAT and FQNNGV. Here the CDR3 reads CASSLRRGWETQYF. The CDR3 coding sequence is TGTGCCAGCAGCTTACGGAGGGGATGGGAGACCCAGTACTTC.

The CDR3 DNA follows: TGTGCCAGCACCCTGCCGAGACACAGGGGAGGCTACACCTTC. Protein product: CASTLPRHRGGYTF. The chain recombines TRBV28 with TRBJ1-2; 7 bases match TRBD1. The CDR3 contains 14 residues. From germline, CDR1 is MDHEN and CDR2 SYDVKM. The J segment lost 8 bases and the V segment lost 7 bases, leaving 13 bases of the junction unmatched.

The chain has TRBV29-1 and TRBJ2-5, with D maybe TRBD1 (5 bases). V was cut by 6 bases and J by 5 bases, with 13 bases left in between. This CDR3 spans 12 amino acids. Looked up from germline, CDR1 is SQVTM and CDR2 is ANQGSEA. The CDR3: CSVGTSGETQYF. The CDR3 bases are TGCAGCGTCGGAACTTCAGGGGAGACCCAGTACTTC.

CDR3 nucleotides: TGTGCCACAAGAGTCTGGAGCACAGATACGCAGTATTTT. It codes for CATRVWSTDTQYF. V and J are TRBV5-6 and TRBJ2-3; D unclear. CDR1 is SGHDT, CDR2 YYEEEE, per germline. Deletions cut 9 bases from V and 0 bases from J, with 11 bases between. The CDR3 has 13 amino acids.

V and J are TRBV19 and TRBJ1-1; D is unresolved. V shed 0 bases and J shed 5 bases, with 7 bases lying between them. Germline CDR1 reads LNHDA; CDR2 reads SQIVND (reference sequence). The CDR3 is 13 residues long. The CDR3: CASSIDLRTEAFF. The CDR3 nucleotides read TGTGCCAGTAGTATAGATCTACGGACTGAAGCTTTCTTT.

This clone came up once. The DNA of the CDR3 is TGTGCCTGGAGTGGCTGGGGGGGGGATCAGCCCCAGCATTTT. Encoded protein: CAWSGWGGDQPQHF. The V and J genes are TRBV30 and TRBJ1-5, with D possibly being TRBD1 (5 bases). This CDR3 spans 14 amino acids. In germline, CDR1 is GTSNPN, CDR2 SVGIG (reference sequence). Trimming removed 1 base from V and 5 bases from J, with 12 bases in between.

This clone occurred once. This CDR3 reads CASRRLGLAGTHSYNEQFF. DNA for the CDR3: TGTGCCAGCAGGCGACTCGGACTAGCGGGGACGCACTCCTACAATGAGCAGTTCTTC. J is TRBJ2-1 and V is TRBV6-6; 12 bases agree with TRBD2. J lost 0 bases, V lost 6 bases, and 12 bases had no gene match. The CDR3 is 19 residues long. Germline CDR1 MNHNY, CDR2 SVGAGI (reference sequence).

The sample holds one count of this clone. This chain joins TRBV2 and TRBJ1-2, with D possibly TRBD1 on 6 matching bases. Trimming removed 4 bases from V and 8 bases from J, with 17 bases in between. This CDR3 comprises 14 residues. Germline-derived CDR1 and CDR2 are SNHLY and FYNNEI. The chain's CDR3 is CASSALGAGVGYTF. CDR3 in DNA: TGTGCCAGCAGTGCCCTTGGGGCAGGGGTCGGCTACACCTTC.

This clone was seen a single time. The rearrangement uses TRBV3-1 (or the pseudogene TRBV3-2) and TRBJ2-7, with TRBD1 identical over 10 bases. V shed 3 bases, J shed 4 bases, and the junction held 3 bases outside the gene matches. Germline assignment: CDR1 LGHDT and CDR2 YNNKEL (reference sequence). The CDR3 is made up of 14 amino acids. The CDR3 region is CASSQGTGEYEQYF. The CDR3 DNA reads TGTGCCAGCAGCCAGGGGACAGGGGAATACGAGCAGTACTTC.

CDR3 sequence reads: CASSYPGTNLGYTF. CDR3 coding DNA: TGTGCCAGCAGTTACCCGGGAACAAACCTTGGCTACACCTTC. The chain links TRBV6-6 to TRBJ1-2; no clear D gene. Germline values: CDR1 MNHNY, CDR2 SVGAGI (reference sequence). Trimming left V 2 bases short and J 7 bases short, with 14 bases between. The CDR3 consists of 14 residues.

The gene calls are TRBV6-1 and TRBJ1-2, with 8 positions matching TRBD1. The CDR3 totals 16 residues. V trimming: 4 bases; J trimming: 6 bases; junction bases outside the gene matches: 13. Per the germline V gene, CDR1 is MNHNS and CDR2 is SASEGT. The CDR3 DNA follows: TGTGCCAGCAGTGGACAGGGGCTCCGACCATCCCATGGCTACACCTTC. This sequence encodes CASSGQGLRPSHGYTF.

CDR3 sequence: CATSRAGGNTEAFF. DNA for the CDR3: TGTGCCACCAGCAGAGCAGGGGGGAACACTGAAGCTTTCTTT. The chain is built from TRBV15 and TRBJ1-1; 7 bases map to TRBD1. Germline V CDR1 and CDR2: LNHNV, YYDKDF (reference sequence). The V segment lost 1 base and the J segment 1 base; nucleotides outside the gene matches: 0. The length of the CDR3 is 14 residues. The full variable domain, with the rest looked up from reference TRBV15 and TRBJ1-1, is DAMVIQNPRYQVTQFGKPVTLSCSQTLNHNVMYWYQQKSSQAPKLLFHYYDKDFNNEADTPDNFQSRRPNTSFCFLDIRSPGLGDTAMYLCATSRAGGNTEAFFGQGTRLTVV.

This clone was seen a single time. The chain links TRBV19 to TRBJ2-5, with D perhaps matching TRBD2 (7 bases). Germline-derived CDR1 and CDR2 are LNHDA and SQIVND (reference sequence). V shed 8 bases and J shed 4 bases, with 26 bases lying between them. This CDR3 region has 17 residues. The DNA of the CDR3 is TGTGCCAGTGATGGGGGGGGCGGGTTTGCCGCCCTAGAGACCCAGTACTTC. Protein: CASDGGGGFAALETQYF.

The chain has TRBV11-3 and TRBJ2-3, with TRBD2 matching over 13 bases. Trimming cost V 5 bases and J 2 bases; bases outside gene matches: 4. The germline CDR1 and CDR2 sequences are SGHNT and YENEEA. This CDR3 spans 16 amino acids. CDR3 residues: CASSPGLAGLTDTQYF. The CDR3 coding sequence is TGTGCCAGCAGCCCGGGACTAGCGGGGCTCACAGATACGCAGTATTTT.